Detailed here is one T cell receptor beta chain. A much more abundant neighbour one base away suggests this may be a read error. The data were taken from a study of regulatory T cells in long-lasting Graves disease. Investigators prepared the TCR beta libraries by applying iRepertoire HTBI primers and Arm-PCR of CDR3 regions. TCRdb ran MiXCR on the multiplex PCR reads and lists one entry per CDR3 protein. The data contain roughly 360,000 distinct CDR3 sequences, over 9.5% of them seen just once; the ten biggest clones take up approximately 20%. Time point reported: newly diagnosed GD, antithyroid drugs for less than 3 months. Scientists built the TCR library using RNA that was extracted from PBMCs. Trimming stripped 1 base from V and 3 bases from J, with 14 bases between. In germline, CDR1 is DFQATT, CDR2 SNEGSKA (reference sequence). The CDR3 has 15 residues. The same data also went into a second study, on T cells in Graves' hyperthyroidism and ophthalmopathy.

This TCR derives from a woman younger than 35 with Graves disease. Sequenced here: peripheral blood mononuclear cells (PBMCs), sampled at new diagnosis, from a patient treated with antithyroid drugs. The chain uses TRBV20-1 and TRBJ2-3, with D maybe TRBD2 (6 bases). CDR3 loop: CSARGLARETDTQYF. The CDR3 bases are TGCAGTGCTAGAGGTCTAGCGCGAGAGACAGATACGCAGTATTTT.